This TCR beta chain was recovered during a study of CD8+ T cells in alopecia areata. On the study more broadly: Oral tofacitinib (5 to 10 mg twice daily) was administered to treated patients.

A note on this clone: The target antigen is unknown.

Looked up from germline, CDR1 is SGHDN and CDR2 is FVKESK. This CDR3 contains 13 residues. V lost 4 bases and J 0 bases, leaving 4 bases between the germline ends. Treatment meaning: oral pan-JAK inhibitor, 5-10 mg twice daily. Separation by sorting yielded CD4+ and CD8+ T cells from PBMCs. Overall study findings and caveats: In scalp and blood during tofacitinib, many expanded lesional clones persisted.

The authors extracted RNA and reverse transcribed it into cDNA as the sequencing template. The method was immunoSEQ multiplex PCR; TCRdb's version includes in-frame clones alone and lacks a portion of them. The sample lists approximately 190,000 clones; more than 45% were seen once. The specimen comprised CD4+ T cells sorted from blood, sampled at week 24, from a patient treated with tofacitinib. The sequence was obtained from a human donor with alopecia areata. The chain uses TRBV14 and TRBJ1-5; D is uncertain. This CDR3 reads CASSRDSNQPQHF. DNA for the CDR3: TGTGCCAGCAGCCGCGATAGCAATCAGCCCCAGCATTTT.